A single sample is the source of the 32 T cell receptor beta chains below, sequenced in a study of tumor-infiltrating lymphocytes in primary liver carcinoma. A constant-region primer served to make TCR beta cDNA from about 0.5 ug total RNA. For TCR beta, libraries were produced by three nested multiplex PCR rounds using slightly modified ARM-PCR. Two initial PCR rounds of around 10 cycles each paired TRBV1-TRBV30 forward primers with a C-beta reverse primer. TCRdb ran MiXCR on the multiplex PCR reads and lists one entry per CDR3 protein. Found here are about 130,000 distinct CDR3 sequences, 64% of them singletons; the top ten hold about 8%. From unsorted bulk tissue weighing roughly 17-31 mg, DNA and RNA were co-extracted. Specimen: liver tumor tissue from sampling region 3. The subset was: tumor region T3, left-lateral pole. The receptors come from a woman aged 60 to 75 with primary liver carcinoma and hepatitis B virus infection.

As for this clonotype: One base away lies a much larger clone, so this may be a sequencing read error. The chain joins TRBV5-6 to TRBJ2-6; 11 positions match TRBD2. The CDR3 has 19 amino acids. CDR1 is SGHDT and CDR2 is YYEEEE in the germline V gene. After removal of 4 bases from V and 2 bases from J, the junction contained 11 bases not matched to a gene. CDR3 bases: TGTGCCAGCAGCGGACTGAGACTAGCGGGAACGGCTGGGGCCAACGTCCTGACTTTC. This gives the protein CASSGLRLAGTAGANVLTF.

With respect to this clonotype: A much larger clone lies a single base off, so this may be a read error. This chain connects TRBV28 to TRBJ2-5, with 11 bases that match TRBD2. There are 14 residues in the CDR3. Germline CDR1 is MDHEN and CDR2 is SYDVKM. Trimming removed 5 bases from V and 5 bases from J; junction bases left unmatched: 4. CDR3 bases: TGTGCCAGCAGTAGACTAGCGGGGAGCGAGACCCAGTACTTC. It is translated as CASSRLAGSETQYF.

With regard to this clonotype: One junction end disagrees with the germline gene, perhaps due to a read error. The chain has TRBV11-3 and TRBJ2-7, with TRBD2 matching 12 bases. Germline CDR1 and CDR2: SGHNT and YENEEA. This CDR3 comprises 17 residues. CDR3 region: CVSSLVLSSGGGIEQYF. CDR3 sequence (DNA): TGTGTCAGCAGCTTAGTCCTCTCTAGCGGGGGGGGGATCGAGCAGTACTTC.

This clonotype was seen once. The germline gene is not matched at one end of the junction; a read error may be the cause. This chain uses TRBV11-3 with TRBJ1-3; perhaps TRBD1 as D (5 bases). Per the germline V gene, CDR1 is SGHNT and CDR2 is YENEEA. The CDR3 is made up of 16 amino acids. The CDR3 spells CANSFAGQVSGNTIYF. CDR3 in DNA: TGTGCCAACAGCTTCGCAGGGCAGGTCTCTGGAAACACCATATATTTT.

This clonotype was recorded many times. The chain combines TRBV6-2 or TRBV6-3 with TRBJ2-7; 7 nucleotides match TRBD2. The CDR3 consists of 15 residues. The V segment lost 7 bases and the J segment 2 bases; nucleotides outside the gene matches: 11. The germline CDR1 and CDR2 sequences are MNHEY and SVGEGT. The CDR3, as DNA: TGTGCCAGCACCCCACGGGGGGTATGGACCTACGAGCAGTACTTC. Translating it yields CASTPRGVWTYEQYF.

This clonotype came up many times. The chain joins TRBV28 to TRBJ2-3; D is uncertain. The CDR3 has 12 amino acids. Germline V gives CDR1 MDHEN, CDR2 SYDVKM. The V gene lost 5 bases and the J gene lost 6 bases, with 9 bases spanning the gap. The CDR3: CASSPEWDTQYF. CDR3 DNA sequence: TGTGCCAGCAGTCCAGAGTGGGATACGCAGTATTTT.

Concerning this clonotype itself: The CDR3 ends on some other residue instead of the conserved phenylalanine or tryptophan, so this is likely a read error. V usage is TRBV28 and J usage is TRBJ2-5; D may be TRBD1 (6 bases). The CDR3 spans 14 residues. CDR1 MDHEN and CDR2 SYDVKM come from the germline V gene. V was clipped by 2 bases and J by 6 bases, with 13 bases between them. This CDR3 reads CASSLPGAVKTQYI. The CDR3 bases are TGTGCCAGCAGTTTACCAGGGGCGGTGAAGACCCAGTACATC.

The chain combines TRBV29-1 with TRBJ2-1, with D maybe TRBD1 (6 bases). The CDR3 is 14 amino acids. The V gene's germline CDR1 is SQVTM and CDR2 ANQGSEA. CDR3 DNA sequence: TGCAACGTGCTCGACAGGCGCTTATACAATGAGCAGTTCTTC. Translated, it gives CNVLDRRLYNEQFF.

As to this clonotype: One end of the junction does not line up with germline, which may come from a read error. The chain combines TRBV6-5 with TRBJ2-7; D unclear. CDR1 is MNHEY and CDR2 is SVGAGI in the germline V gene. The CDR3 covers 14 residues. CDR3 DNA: TGTGCCAGCAGTTATCGCGCAGGATCCTACGAGCGGTACTTC. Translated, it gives CASSYRAGSYERYF.

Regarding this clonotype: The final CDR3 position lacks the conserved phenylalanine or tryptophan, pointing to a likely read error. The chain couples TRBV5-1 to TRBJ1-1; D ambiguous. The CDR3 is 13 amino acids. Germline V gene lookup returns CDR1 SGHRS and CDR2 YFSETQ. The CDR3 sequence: CATSRGDDTEAFL. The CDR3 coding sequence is TGTGCCACCTCCCGCGGTGACGACACTGAAGCTTTCCTT.

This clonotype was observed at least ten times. The CDR3 DNA sequence: TGTGCCAGCAGCTTTGGCAGTAAGCCCCAGCATTTT. This codes for CASSFGSKPQHF. The chain combines TRBV5-7 with TRBJ1-5, with unresolved D. TRBV5-7 is noted as an ORF with a role that remains uncertain. V shed 2 bases and J shed 8 bases, with 8 bases lying between them. The CDR3 sequence is 12 residues long.

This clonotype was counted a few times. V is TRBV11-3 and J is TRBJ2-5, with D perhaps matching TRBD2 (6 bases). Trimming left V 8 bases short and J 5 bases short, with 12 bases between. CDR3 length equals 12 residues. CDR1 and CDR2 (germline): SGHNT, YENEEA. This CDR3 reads CASGPSGETQYF. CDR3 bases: TGTGCCAGCGGCCCGAGCGGGGAGACCCAGTACTTC.

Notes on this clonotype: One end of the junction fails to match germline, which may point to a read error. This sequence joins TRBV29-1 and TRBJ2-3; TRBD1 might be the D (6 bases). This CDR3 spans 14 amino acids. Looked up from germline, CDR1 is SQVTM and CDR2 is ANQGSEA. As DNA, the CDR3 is TGCAGCGTCAGGGCCTCGCAACTATCAGGGGAGCAGTGTTTT. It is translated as CSVRASQLSGEQCF.

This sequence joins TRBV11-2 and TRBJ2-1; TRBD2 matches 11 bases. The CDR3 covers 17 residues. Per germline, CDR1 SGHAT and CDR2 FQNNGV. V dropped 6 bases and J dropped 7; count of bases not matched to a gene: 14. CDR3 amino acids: CASSLSLVAGGPNEQFF. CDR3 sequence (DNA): TGTGCCAGCAGTTTAAGTTTGGTAGCGGGAGGGCCGAATGAGCAGTTCTTC. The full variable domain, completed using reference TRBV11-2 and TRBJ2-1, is EAGVAQSPRYKIIEKRQSVAFWCNPISGHATLYWYQQILGQGPKLLIQFQNNGVVDDSQLPKDRFSAERLKGVDSTLKIQPAKLEDSAVYLCASSLSLVAGGPNEQFFGPGTRLTVL.

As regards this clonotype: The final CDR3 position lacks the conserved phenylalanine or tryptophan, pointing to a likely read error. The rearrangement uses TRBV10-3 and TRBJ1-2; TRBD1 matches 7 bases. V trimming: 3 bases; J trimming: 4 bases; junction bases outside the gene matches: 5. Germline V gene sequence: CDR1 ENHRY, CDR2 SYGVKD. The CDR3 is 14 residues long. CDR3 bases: TGTGCCATCAGTGAAGGGAACAGGGGCTATGGCTACACCCTC. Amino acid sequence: CAISEGNRGYGYTL.

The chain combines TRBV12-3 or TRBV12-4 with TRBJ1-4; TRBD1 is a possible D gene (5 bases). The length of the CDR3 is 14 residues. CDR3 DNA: TGTGTCGACAGTCCGAGGAGGACTAATGAAAAACTGTTTTTT. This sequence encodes CVDSPRRTNEKLFF.

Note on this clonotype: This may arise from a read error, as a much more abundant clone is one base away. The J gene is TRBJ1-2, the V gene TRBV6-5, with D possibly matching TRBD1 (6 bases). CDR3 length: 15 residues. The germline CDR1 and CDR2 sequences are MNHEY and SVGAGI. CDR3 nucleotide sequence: TGTGTCAGCAGTCGTGACAGGATGGCTGGCTATGGCTACACCTTC. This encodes CVSSRDRMAGYGYTF.

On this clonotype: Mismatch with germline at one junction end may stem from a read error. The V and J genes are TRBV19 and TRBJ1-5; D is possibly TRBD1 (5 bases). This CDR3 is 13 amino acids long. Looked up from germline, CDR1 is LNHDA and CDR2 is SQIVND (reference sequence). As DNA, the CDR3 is TGTGCCAGTAGTATAATCAGGGACCAGCCCCAGCTTTTT. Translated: CASSIIRDQPQLF.

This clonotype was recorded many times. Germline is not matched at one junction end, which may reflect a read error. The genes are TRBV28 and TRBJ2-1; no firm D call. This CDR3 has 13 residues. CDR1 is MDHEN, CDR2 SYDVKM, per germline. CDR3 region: CASSHGAYNEQFF. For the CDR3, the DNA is TGCGCCAGCAGCCATGGCGCCTACAATGAGCAGTTCTTC. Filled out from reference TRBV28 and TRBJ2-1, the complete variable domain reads DVKVTQSSRYLVKRTGEKVFLECVQDMDHENMFWYRQDPGLGLRLIYFSYDVKMKEKGDIPEGYSVSREKKERFSLILESASTNQTSMYLCASSHGAYNEQFFGPGTRLTVL.

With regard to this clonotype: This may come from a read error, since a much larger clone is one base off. In DNA form, the CDR3 reads TGTGCCGGCAGCCAAGTCTCTAGCGCCGACACCGGGGAGCTGTTTTTT. This codes for CAGSQVSSADTGELFF. The chain is built from TRBV4-2 and TRBJ2-2, with D maybe TRBD2 (6 bases). CDR3 length equals 16 residues. Germline V lookup: CDR1 LGHNA, CDR2 YNFKEQ.

The CDR3 sequence is CASIGVDERNTIYF. DNA of the CDR3: TGTGCCAGCATCGGGGTTGATGAGAGAAACACCATATATTTT. J is TRBJ1-3 and V is TRBV28; no clear D. The V gene's germline CDR1 is MDHEN and CDR2 SYDVKM. The CDR3 totals 14 residues. Trimming took 7 bases from V and 5 from J, leaving 15 bases between them.

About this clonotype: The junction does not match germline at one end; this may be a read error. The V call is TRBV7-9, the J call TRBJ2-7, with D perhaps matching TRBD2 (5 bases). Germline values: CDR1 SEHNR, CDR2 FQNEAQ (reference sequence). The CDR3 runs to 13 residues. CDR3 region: CARSGASVYEQYF. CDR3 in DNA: TGTGCCCGCAGCGGAGCCTCCGTCTACGAGCAGTACTTC. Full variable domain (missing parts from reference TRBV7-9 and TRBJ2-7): DTGVSQNPRHKITKRGQNVTFRCDPISEHNRLYWYRQTLGQGPEFLTYFQNEAQLEKSRLLSDRFSAERPKGSFSTLEIQRTEQGDSAMYLCARSGASVYEQYFGPGTRLTVT.

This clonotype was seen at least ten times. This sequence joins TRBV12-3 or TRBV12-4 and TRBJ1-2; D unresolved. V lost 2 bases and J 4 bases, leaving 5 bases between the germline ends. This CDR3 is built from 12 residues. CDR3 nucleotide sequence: TGTGCCAGCAGTTTAAATCCCTATGGCTACACCTTC. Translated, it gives CASSLNPYGYTF.

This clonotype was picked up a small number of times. The CDR3 loop is CASSIGGARGEQYF. The CDR3 bases are TGTGCCAGCAGTATAGGGGGGGCCCGGGGCGAGCAGTACTTC. V usage is TRBV28 and J usage is TRBJ2-7, with TRBD2 as a possible D gene (7 bases). The germline V gene has CDR1 MDHEN and CDR2 SYDVKM. Deletions cut 5 bases from V and 6 bases from J, with 17 bases between. This CDR3 has 14 residues.

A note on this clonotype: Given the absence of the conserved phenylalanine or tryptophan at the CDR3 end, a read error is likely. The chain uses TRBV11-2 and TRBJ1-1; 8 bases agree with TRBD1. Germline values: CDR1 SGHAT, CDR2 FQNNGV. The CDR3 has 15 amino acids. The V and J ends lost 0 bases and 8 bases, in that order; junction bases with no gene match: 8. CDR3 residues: CASSLDQGAGTEAFC. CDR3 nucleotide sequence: TGTGCCAGCAGCTTAGATCAGGGGGCAGGAACCGAAGCTTTCTGT.

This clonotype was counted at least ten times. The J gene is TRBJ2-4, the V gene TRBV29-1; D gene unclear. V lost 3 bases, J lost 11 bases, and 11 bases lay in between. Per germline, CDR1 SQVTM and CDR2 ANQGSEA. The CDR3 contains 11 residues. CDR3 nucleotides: TGCAGCGTTGAGGACGGGTTTCTTCAGTACTTC. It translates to CSVEDGFLQYF.

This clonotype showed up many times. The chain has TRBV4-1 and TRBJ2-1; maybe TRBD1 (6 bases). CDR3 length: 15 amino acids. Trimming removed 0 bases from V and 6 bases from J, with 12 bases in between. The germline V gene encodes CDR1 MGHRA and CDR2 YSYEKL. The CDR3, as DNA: TGCGCCAGCAGCCAAGATTGGGGGCAGGGCAATGAGCAGTTCTTC. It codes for CASSQDWGQGNEQFF.

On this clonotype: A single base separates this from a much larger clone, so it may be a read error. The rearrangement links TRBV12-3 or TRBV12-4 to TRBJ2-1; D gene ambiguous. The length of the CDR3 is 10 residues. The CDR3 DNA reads TGTGTCACGGGTGGAGCTGAGCAGTTCTTC. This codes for CVTGGAEQFF.

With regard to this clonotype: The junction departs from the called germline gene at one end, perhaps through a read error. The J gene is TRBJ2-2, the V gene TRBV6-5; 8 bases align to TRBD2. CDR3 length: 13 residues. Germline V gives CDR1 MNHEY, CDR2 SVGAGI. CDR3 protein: CASSYGIGGGLCF. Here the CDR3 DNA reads TGTGCCAGCAGTTACGGTATTGGCGGGGGGCTGTGTTTT.

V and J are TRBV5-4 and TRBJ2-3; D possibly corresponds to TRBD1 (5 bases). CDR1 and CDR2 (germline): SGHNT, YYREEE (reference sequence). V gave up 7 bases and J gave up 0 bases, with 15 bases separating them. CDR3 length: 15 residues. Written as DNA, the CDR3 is TGTGCCAGCCTGGACACCCCCCATAGCACAGATACGCAGTATTTT. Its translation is CASLDTPHSTDTQYF.

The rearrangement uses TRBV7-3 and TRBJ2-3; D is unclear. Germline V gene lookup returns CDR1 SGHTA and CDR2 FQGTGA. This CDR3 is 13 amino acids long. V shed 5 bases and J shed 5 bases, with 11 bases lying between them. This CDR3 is CASSLSVLDTQYF. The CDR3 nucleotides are TGTGCCAGCAGCCTCTCGGTTCTAGATACGCAGTATTTT.

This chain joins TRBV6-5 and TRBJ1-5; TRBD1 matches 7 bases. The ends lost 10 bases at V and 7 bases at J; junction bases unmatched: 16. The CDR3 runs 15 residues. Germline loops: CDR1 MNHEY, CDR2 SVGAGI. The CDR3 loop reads CANSRGRGLGQPQHF. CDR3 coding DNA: TGTGCCAACAGCCGAGGGAGGGGGCTCGGGCAGCCCCAGCATTTT.